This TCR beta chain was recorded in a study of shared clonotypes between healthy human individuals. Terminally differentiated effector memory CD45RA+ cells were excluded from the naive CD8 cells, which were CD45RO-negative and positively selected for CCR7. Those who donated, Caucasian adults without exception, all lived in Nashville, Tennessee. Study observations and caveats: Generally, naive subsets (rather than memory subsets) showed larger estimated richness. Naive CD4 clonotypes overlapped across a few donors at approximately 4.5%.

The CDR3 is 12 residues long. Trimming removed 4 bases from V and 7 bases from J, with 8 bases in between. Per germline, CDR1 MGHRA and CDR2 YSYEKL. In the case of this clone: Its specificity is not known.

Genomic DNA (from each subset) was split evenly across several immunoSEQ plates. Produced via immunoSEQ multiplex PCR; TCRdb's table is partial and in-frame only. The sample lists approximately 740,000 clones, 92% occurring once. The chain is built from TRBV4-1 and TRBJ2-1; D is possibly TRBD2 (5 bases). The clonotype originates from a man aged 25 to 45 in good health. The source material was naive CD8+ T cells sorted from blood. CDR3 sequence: CASSRAGNEQFF. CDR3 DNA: TGCGCCAGCAGCCGTGCGGGTAATGAGCAGTTCTTC.